The 14 T cell receptor beta chains below all came from one sample that was sequenced in a study of a mutant IDH1 vaccine in newly diagnosed glioma (dated by TCRdb to about 2021). Sample time point, as interpreted from the label and publication: week 23, last vaccination. Every vaccine dose consisted of 300 ug of a 20-mer mutant IDH1 peptide in Montanide, administered subcutaneously together with topical imiquimod. Their antigen targets remain unknown. Library preparation employed the immunoSEQ multiplex PCR assay. TCRdb holds this immuneACCESS table with in-frame rearrangements only. Some clones are missing; in checked studies, unresolved V genes explain under half, and the rest has no known cause. The sample has tens of thousands of clones on record, about 81% of them singletons. The top ten clones comprise roughly 8.4% of the sample. Here the sequenced sample was PBMCs, taken from a glioma patient whose treatment included an IDH1 peptide vaccine. These receptors were collected from a woman between 40 and 50 years old with glioma. Some clones in this sample may be carry-over from other donors' samples.

Here the CDR3 reads CASSQVGQVVHGYTF. Written as DNA, the CDR3 is TGCGCCAGCAGCCAAGTGGGACAGGTGGTTCATGGCTACACCTTC. The V call is TRBV4-1, the J call TRBJ1-2; 8 nucleotides align to TRBD1. This CDR3 region has 15 residues. With 1 base clipped from V and 6 bases from J, the junction kept 7 bases outside the gene matches. Germline CDR1 is MGHRA and CDR2 is YSYEKL.

CDR3 sequence (DNA): TGTGCCAGCAGCGTAGTGCCCGAAGCCCAAACTGAAGCTTTCTTT. The encoded protein is CASSVVPEAQTEAFF. V is TRBV9 and J is TRBJ1-1; D ambiguous. Germline V gene data show CDR1 as SGDLS and CDR2 as YYNGEE. CDR3 length: 15 amino acids. V shed 0 bases and J shed 5 bases, with 14 bases lying between them.

The chain joins TRBV15 to TRBJ1-5; perhaps TRBD1 as D (6 bases). CDR1 and CDR2 (germline): LNHNV, YYDKDF (reference sequence). The CDR3 runs to 16 residues. Trimming took off 4 bases at V and 1 base at J, with 14 bases between the two ends. CDR3 in DNA: TGTGCCACCAGCAAAAAAAGACAGGCAAGCAATCAGCCCCAGCATTTT. It specifies CATSKKRQASNQPQHF.

The chain combines TRBV5-6 with TRBJ1-6; D is possibly TRBD1 (6 bases). Trimming removed 2 bases from V and 10 bases from J, with 10 bases in between. This CDR3 region has 13 residues. Per the germline V gene, CDR1 is SGHDT and CDR2 is YYEEEE. CDR3 in amino acids: CASSLGGSSPLHF. CDR3 coding DNA: TGTGCCAGCAGCTTAGGGGGAAGCTCACCCCTCCACTTT.

V gene TRBV10-3 combines with J gene TRBJ2-3; D is tentatively TRBD1 or TRBD2 (6 bases each). The CDR3 is 13 amino acids. Germline V gene data show CDR1 as ENHRY and CDR2 as SYGVKD. V lost 10 bases and J 6 bases, leaving 17 bases between the germline ends. The CDR3 nucleotides are TGTGCCAACGGGGGCCCAAGCGGGGATACGCAGTATTTT. Translating it yields CANGGPSGDTQYF.

This clone was picked up a small number of times. V is TRBV6-6 and J is TRBJ2-1; D may correspond to TRBD1 or TRBD2 (5 bases each). Germline V gene lookup returns CDR1 MNHNY and CDR2 SVGAGI (reference sequence). Trimming took 4 bases from V and 14 from J, leaving 15 bases between them. The CDR3 length is 12 residues. The CDR3 loop is CASSSPTGPKFF. The CDR3, as DNA: TGTGCCAGCAGTTCTCCGACGGGGCCCAAGTTCTTC.

The chain is built from TRBV9 and TRBJ1-3, with no clear D. The CDR3 totals 16 residues. Germline-derived CDR1 and CDR2 are SGDLS and YYNGEE. V gave up 1 base and J gave up 0 bases, with 11 bases separating them. The CDR3: CASSVRPGDSGNTIYF. The CDR3 DNA sequence: TGTGCCAGCAGCGTAAGGCCAGGAGACTCTGGAAACACCATATATTTT.

Only a few counts were recorded for this clone. This chain joins TRBV4-1 and TRBJ1-2; 7 bases fit TRBD1. Trimming at V came to 2 bases and at J to 2 bases, leaving 2 bases not matched to a gene. Germline CDR1 is MGHRA and CDR2 is YSYEKL. The CDR3 extends over 14 amino acids. The CDR3 DNA reads TGCGCCAGCAGCCAAACGACAGGGAACTATGGCTACACCTTC. Amino acids: CASSQTTGNYGYTF.

The rearrangement links TRBV5-1 to TRBJ1-2; D is unclear. The CDR3 consists of 14 residues. Trimming stripped 0 bases from V and 4 bases from J, with 10 bases between. Germline assignment: CDR1 SGHRS and CDR2 YFSETQ. Written as DNA, the CDR3 is TGCGCCAGCAGCTTGGGAGGGCCAGGCTATGGCTACACCTTC. It is translated as CASSLGGPGYGYTF.

The rearrangement uses TRBV13 and TRBJ1-5; tentative D call: TRBD1 (6 bases). Trimming shortened V by 3 bases and J by 5 bases, and 11 bases separated the two germline ends. The germline V gene encodes CDR1 PRHDT and CDR2 FYEKMQ (reference sequence). The CDR3 loop spans 14 amino acids. The CDR3 spells CASSFGSGDQPQHF. In nucleotides, the CDR3 is TGTGCCAGCAGCTTTGGATCAGGGGATCAGCCCCAGCATTTT.

The gene calls are TRBV5-6 and TRBJ1-3, with 7 nucleotides matching TRBD1. CDR3 length: 15 residues. Trimming took 3 bases from V and 2 from J; bases not matched to a gene: 5. The germline CDR1 and CDR2 sequences are SGHDT and YYEEEE. CDR3 in DNA: TGTGCCAGCAGCTGGGGGACAGCCGCTGGAAACACCATATATTTT. Protein product: CASSWGTAAGNTIYF. Full variable domain (rest looked up from reference TRBV5-6 and TRBJ1-3): DAGVTQSPTHLIKTRGQQVTLRCSPKSGHDTVSWYQQALGQGPQFIFQYYEEEERQRGNFPDRFSGHQFPNYSSELNVNALLLGDSALYLCASSWGTAAGNTIYFGEGSWLTVV.

This chain joins TRBV6-5 and TRBJ2-2; no clear D gene. V was shortened by 5 bases and J by 6 bases, with 4 bases between the two germline ends. The CDR3 runs to 11 residues. The germline gives CDR1 MNHEY, CDR2 SVGAGI. CDR3 loop: CASSSPGELFF. In DNA form, the CDR3 reads TGTGCCAGCAGTAGTCCCGGGGAGCTGTTTTTT.

The rearrangement links TRBV4-1 to TRBJ1-6; tentative D call: TRBD1 (6 bases). Germline V gives CDR1 MGHRA, CDR2 YSYEKL. The CDR3 totals 15 residues. Trimming cost V 1 base and J 14 bases, with 18 bases left between them. As DNA, the CDR3 is TGCGCCAGCAGCCAAGTGGCAGGGGAGTTGAGGTCCCTCCACTTT. Its translation: CASSQVAGELRSLHF.

J is TRBJ2-3 and V is TRBV2, with a tentative D call TRBD2 (6 bases). The V end lost 3 bases, the J end lost 6 bases, and 19 bases lay between the germline ends. The CDR3 totals 16 residues. CDR1 is SNHLY and CDR2 is FYNNEI in the germline V gene. CDR3 protein: CASSDAARGRLDTQYF. Here the CDR3 DNA reads TGTGCCAGCAGTGACGCCGCGCGAGGGAGGTTGGATACGCAGTATTTT.